This T cell receptor (beta chain) was identified during a study of cytomegalovirus exposure and HLA in healthy donors. While unrecorded immune exposures were likely, the donors were nominally healthy when sampled. The germline V and J ends were trimmed by 4 bases and 4 bases, with 14 bases remaining between them. The CDR3 covers 14 residues. The germline gives CDR1 LGHNA, CDR2 YSLEER. A word on this clone: Its antigen remains unidentified.

General observations from the study: It was approximately 160 TCR beta chains that were listed as cytomegalovirus-associated.

The PCR was carried out with 60 Vbeta primers and 13 Jbeta primers. Some clones are missing from TCRdb's copy, which holds only in-frame ones; the method was immunoSEQ multiplex PCR. The sample consists of 130,000 or so clones, around 10% of them appearing once. The clonotype comes from a woman aged 40 to 50 in good health and CMV-seropositive. Sequenced input: PBMCs. The chain couples TRBV4-3 to TRBJ2-7, with D possibly being TRBD2 (6 bases). The DNA for the CDR3 is TGCGCCAGCAGCCCCGCAGGGAGGCCATACGAGCAGTACTTC. This sequence encodes CASSPAGRPYEQYF.